This TCR beta chain was sequenced for a study of breast tumors, draining lymph nodes, adjacent tissues (dated by TCRdb to about 2016). For context, the study as a whole: In breast cancer patients, the study compared the TCR beta repertoires of tumor, adjacent nontumor tissue and axillary lymph nodes. In human breast cancer, the study set out to assess how tumor, surrounding tissue and draining lymph node repertoires relate to one another and whether T cells might be exchanged between them.

The adjacent samples were made up of nontumor breast tissue that surrounded the tumor. A distance of 24 bases separates the germline ends of V and J, which lose 0 bases and 2 bases respectively. Via the germline V gene (reference sequence), CDR1 is DFQATT and CDR2 SNEGSKA. The CDR3 runs 19 amino acids, cysteine and phenylalanine included. This entry keeps only the CDR3 DNA: 57 bases, framed from base 1. On this clonotype: Its binding antigen is unknown. No base quality values were provided; no much bigger clone lies one nucleotide off.

The sequencer listed for this sample is Illumina HiSeq 2000. Multiplex PCR amplification was used to generate the TCR beta chain libraries. The amplified TCR beta chain products were analyzed by high-throughput sequencing. Using fastp at Q25 and MiXCR, TCRdb reprocessed the public reads and kept productive beta chains. Rows matching on CDR3 protein sequence are summarized as one entry with the most common DNA and genes. Within this sample are around 7,600 distinct CDR3 sequences, with around 80% of them counted one time only. The ten largest clonotypes hold roughly 39% of the sample. Study-wide conclusions, independent of this receptor: Tumor and nontumor tissue repertoires were found to be significantly more similar in luminal-like than in basal-like breast cancer. The study presented the conclusion that tumor T cells originate in lymph nodes as consistent with a hypothesis, not as something directly demonstrated. Tumors showed preferential V and J gene usage, and their T-cell repertoire diversity fell below that of lymph nodes yet above that of nontumor tissue. The data were judged consistent with most tumor T cells deriving from the lymph node and then expanding within tumor tissue.

The material sequenced was tumor-adjacent breast tissue. This chain joins TRBV20-1 to TRBJ2-3; the D region is possibly TRBD1 or TRBD2, each matching across 7 bases. The receptor was derived from a female donor with breast cancer. Some clones in this sample may be carry-over from other donors' samples. The DNA is TGCAGTGCTAGAGAGAGAGGGTTCGTGGGAGGGGGCAACACAGATACGCAGTATTTT. This encodes CSARERGFVGGGNTDTQYF.